This T cell receptor (beta chain) was retrieved from a study of CXCR3-negative and CXCR3-positive naive CD8 T cells. The authors made the TRB cDNA libraries by 5' RACE using UMI labels. TCRdb re-called the 5' RACE reads and catalogs CDR3 proteins one per entry, DNA excluded. This sample's table has about 56,000 distinct CDR3 sequences. Looked up from germline, CDR1 is SGHKS and CDR2 is YYEKEE (reference sequence). The CDR3 is made up of 19 amino acids. In regard to this clonotype: Its cognate antigen is unknown.

The CD45RO-CCR7+CD27+CD95- phenotype denoted naive CD8+ T cells. The study's findings and limits: With respect to TRBV-TRBJ usage, naive CXCR3-negative and CXCR3-positive cells were similar; memory differed. In CXCR3-positive naive cells, the TRB CDR3s were more hydrophobic than in CXCR3-negative naive cells. Comparably high diversity was seen in both naive subsets, and much lower diversity in memory CD8+ cells.

The specimen was naive CXCR3+ CD8+ T cells from blood. This sample's subset: CD45RO-CCR7+CD27+CD95- naive CD8+ T cells expressing CXCR3 (TNR3+). This chain joins TRBV5-5 and TRBJ2-1; the TCRdb D gene call, TRBD1, has no DNA to confirm it. This clonotype was obtained from a human donor in good health. Some clones in this sample may be carry-over from other donors' samples. CDR3 sequence: CASSLMWGTGGDTYNEQFF.